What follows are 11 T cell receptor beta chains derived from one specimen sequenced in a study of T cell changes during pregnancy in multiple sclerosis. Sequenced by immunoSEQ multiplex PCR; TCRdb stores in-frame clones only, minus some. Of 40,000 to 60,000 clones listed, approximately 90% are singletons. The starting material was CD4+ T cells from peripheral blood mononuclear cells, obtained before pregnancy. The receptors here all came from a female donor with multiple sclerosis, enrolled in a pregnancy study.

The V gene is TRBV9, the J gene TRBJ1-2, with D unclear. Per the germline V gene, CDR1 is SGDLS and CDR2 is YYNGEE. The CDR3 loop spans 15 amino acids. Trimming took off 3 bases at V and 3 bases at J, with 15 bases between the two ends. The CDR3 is CASSAGKEEDYGYTF. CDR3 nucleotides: TGTGCCAGCAGCGCGGGTAAGGAGGAAGACTATGGCTACACCTTC.

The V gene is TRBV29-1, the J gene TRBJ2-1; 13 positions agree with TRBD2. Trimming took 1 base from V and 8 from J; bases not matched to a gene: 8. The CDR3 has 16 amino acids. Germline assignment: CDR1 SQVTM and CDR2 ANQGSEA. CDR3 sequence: CSVEGAGTSGTDEQFF. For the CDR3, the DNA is TGCAGCGTTGAAGGCGCCGGGACTAGCGGGACCGATGAGCAGTTCTTC.

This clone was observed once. CDR3 DNA: TGTGCCAGCAGCGACAGGGGGCTCATGGGTGAGCAGTTCTTC. This codes for CASSDRGLMGEQFF. The V and J genes are TRBV6-1 and TRBJ2-1; 10 bases match TRBD1. Germline trimming cut 6 bases from V and 9 bases from J; bases unmatched to any gene: 8. Germline V gene lookup returns CDR1 MNHNS and CDR2 SASEGT. The CDR3 runs to 14 residues.

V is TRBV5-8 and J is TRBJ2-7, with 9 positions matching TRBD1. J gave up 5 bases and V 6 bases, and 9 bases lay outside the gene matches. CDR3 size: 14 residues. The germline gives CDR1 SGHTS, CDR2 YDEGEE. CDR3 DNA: TGTGCCAGCACCCCCGGGACAGGGAGAGACGAGCAGTACTTC. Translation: CASTPGTGRDEQYF.

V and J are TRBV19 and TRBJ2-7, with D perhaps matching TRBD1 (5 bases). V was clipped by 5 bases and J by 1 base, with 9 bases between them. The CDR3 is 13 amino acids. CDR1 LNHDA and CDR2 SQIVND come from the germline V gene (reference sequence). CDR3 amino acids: CASSLDISYEQYF. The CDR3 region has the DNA TGTGCCAGTAGTCTGGACATTTCCTACGAGCAGTACTTC. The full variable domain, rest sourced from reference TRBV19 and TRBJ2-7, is DGGITQSPKYLFRKEGQNVTLSCEQNLNHDAMYWYRQDPGQGLRLIYYSQIVNDFQKGDIAEGYSVSREKKESFPLTVTSAQKNPTAFYLCASSLDISYEQYFGPGTRLTVT.

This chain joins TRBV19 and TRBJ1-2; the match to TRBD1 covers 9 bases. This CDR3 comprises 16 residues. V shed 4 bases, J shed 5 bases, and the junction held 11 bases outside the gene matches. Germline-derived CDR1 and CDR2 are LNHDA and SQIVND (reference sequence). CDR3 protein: CASSTPGQGYRYGYTF. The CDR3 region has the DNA TGTGCCAGTAGTACGCCGGGACAGGGTTACCGATATGGCTACACCTTC. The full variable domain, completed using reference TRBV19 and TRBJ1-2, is DGGITQSPKYLFRKEGQNVTLSCEQNLNHDAMYWYRQDPGQGLRLIYYSQIVNDFQKGDIAEGYSVSREKKESFPLTVTSAQKNPTAFYLCASSTPGQGYRYGYTFGSGTRLTVV.

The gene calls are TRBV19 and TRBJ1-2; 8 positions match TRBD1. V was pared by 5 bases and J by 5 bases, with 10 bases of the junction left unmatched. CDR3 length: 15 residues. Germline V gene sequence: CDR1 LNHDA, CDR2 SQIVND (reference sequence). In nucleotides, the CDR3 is TGTGCCAGTAGTTCCCGGACAGGGATGACTTATGGCTACACCTTC. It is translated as CASSSRTGMTYGYTF.

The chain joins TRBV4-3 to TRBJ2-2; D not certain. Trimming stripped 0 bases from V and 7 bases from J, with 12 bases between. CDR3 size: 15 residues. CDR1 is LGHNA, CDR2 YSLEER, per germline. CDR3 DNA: TGCGCCAGCAGCCAAGATTCCAGATTCAGCGGGGAGCTGTTTTTT. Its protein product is CASSQDSRFSGELFF.

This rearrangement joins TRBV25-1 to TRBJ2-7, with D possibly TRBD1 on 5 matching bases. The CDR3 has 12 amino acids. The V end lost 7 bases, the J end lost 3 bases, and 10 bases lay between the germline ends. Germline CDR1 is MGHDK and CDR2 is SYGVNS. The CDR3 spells CASTDGHYEQYF. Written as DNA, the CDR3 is TGTGCCAGCACTGACGGACACTACGAGCAGTACTTC.

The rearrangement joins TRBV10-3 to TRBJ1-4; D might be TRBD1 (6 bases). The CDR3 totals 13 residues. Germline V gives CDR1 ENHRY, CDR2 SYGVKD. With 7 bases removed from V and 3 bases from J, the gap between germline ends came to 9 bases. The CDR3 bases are TGTGCCATCAAAGGACAGTCTAATGAAAAACTGTTTTTT. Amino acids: CAIKGQSNEKLFF.

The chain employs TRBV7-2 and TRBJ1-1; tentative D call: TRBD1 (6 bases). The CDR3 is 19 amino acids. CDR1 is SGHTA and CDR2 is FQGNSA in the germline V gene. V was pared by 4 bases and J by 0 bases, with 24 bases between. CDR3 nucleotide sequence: TGTGCCAGCAGCTCCACATCGCGGGGGGCATCTAGAATGAACACTGAAGCTTTCTTT. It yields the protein CASSSTSRGASRMNTEAFF.